This T cell receptor (beta chain) was sequenced for a study of graft-versus-host responses after intestinal transplantation. Study-wide context: Recipients got multivisceral, liver-intestinal, or isolated intestinal transplants. Tacrolimus and steroids were given for around 3 years to all recipients after anti-thymocyte globulin induction. Study-wide points: Investigators detected GvH clones in recipient marrow, with some emerging earlier in ileum or blood.

Turning to this clone: No antigen is known for it.

Measured with immunoSEQ multiplex PCR; TCRdb has only the in-frame clones, and not every one. Among 30,000 to 40,000 clones listed, 94% were seen once. Germline values: CDR1 SGHTA, CDR2 FQGNSA. Trimming stripped 2 bases from V and 4 bases from J, with 18 bases between. The CDR3 is made up of 17 amino acids. This chain links TRBV7-2 with TRBJ2-1; D not resolved. The starting material was unstimulated CD4+ T cells sorted from spleen or lymph node cells, obtained before transplant. This TCR was recovered from a human donor who was the organ donor for an intestinal transplant. CDR3 in amino acids: CASSLSPGYGVYNEQFF. CDR3 in DNA: TGTGCCAGCAGCTTATCACCCGGGTATGGGGTATACAATGAGCAGTTCTTC.